Below are 7 T cell receptor beta chains sequenced from a single sample in a study of blood T cell repertoires in COVID-19. Profiled with immunoSEQ multiplex PCR; TCRdb holds only in-frame clones, not every one. The data show 60,000 to 70,000 clones, roughly 85% seen once. Sample: peripheral blood. Receptors were obtained from a human donor in a cohort sampled during active COVID-19.

The chain is built from TRBV6-5 and TRBJ1-5; D is undetermined. Germline assignment: CDR1 MNHEY and CDR2 SVGAGI. The CDR3 loop spans 13 amino acids. Trimming took 8 bases from V and 4 from J, leaving 12 bases between them. CDR3 coding DNA: TGTGCCAGCCGATCCTACTTAAATCAGCCCCAGCATTTT. Protein product: CASRSYLNQPQHF.

The chain joins TRBV5-1 to TRBJ2-7; D unresolved. Between the trimmed V and J ends, which lost 4 bases and 6 bases, there was a span of 14 bases. The CDR3 runs 13 residues. Germline-derived CDR1 and CDR2 are SGHRS and YFSETQ. DNA of the CDR3: TGCGCCAGCAGCCCCCCTTCTGGCGGCGAGCAGTACTTC. It codes for CASSPPSGGEQYF.

The gene calls are TRBV28 and TRBJ1-5; D is uncertain. Trimming cost V 2 bases and J 4 bases, with 3 bases left between them. CDR1 and CDR2 from the germline V gene are MDHEN and SYDVKM. This CDR3 has 12 residues. Here the CDR3 reads CASSLENQPQHF. CDR3 DNA: TGTGCCAGCAGTTTAGAGAATCAGCCCCAGCATTTT.

The chain is built from TRBV5-4 and TRBJ2-5; 13 nucleotides line up with TRBD2. V shed 4 bases and J 7 bases; nucleotides not matched to a gene: 13. CDR3 length: 17 residues. Per germline, CDR1 SGHNT and CDR2 YYREEE (reference sequence). CDR3 in amino acids: CASSGRTSGGISATQYF. The DNA for the CDR3 is TGTGCCAGCAGCGGAAGGACTAGCGGGGGCATTTCGGCGACCCAGTACTTC.

The chain couples TRBV30 to TRBJ2-7, with 7 bases matching TRBD1. The CDR3 contains 12 residues. With 6 bases clipped from V and 4 bases from J, the junction kept 6 bases outside the gene matches. The germline V gene encodes CDR1 GTSNPN and CDR2 SVGIG (reference sequence). CDR3 amino acids: CACQGDRYEQYF. CDR3 bases: TGTGCCTGCCAGGGGGATCGGTACGAGCAGTACTTC.

The V call is TRBV5-1, the J call TRBJ2-7; TRBD1 agrees at 7 bases. This CDR3 is built from 15 residues. V shed 4 bases and J 1 base; nucleotides not matched to a gene: 8. Germline values: CDR1 SGHRS, CDR2 YFSETQ. CDR3 in amino acids: CASSPGQNPSYEQYF. The DNA of the CDR3 is TGCGCCAGCAGCCCGGGACAGAACCCTTCCTACGAGCAGTACTTC.

The chain is built from TRBV11-2 and TRBJ2-7; 11 bases are a match to TRBD1. The CDR3 length is 15 residues. Germline CDR1 reads SGHAT; CDR2 reads FQNNGV. V shed 5 bases and J 3 bases; nucleotides not matched to a gene: 6. CDR3 DNA sequence: TGTGCCAGCAGCGCCGGGACAGGGGGTTTCTACGAGCAGTACTTC. It encodes CASSAGTGGFYEQYF.